The 17 T cell receptor beta chains presented below share a single source sample, sequenced in a study of cytomegalovirus exposure and HLA in healthy donors. The PCR contained 60 Vbeta and 13 Jbeta primers. Repertoires were generated with immunoSEQ multiplex PCR, while TCRdb's copy carries only in-frame clones and drops some. This sample yields 150,000 to 200,000 clones, of which more than 70% are seen a single time; roughly 12% belongs to the top ten. Sequences were obtained from PBMCs. These receptor sequences come from a man between 18 and 29 years old in good health and CMV-seropositive.

This clone appeared a single time. V and J are TRBV29-1 and TRBJ2-7; 8 bases line up with TRBD1. This CDR3 region has 12 residues. The V gene's germline CDR1 is SQVTM and CDR2 ANQGSEA. V trimming: 5 bases; J trimming: 5 bases; junction bases outside the gene matches: 5. The CDR3 coding sequence is TGCAGCGTTCACACAGGGGGTCACGAGCAGTACTTC. Encoded protein: CSVHTGGHEQYF.

This clone was seen a single time. The chain uses TRBV6-5 and TRBJ2-7; no clear D gene. Per the germline V gene, CDR1 is MNHEY and CDR2 is SVGAGI. Trimming pared 5 bases from V and 2 bases from J, leaving 13 bases between. The CDR3 spans 14 residues. For the CDR3, the DNA is TGTGCCAGCAGTCGCGCGTACTCAACCTACGAGCAGTACTTC. Translated, it gives CASSRAYSTYEQYF.

This clone was seen only a few times. V gene TRBV27 combines with J gene TRBJ2-3, with D possibly being TRBD2 (6 bases). Between the trimmed V and J ends, which lost 8 bases and 5 bases, there was a span of 14 bases. Germline assignment: CDR1 MNHEY and CDR2 SMNVEV (reference sequence). The CDR3 length is 13 residues. The CDR3 DNA reads as TGTGCCAGCGGGGCGGGGCTTGGAGATACGCAGTATTTT. Translated: CASGAGLGDTQYF.

This chain joins TRBV9 and TRBJ2-7; 12 nucleotides line up with TRBD1. Germline trimming cut 3 bases from V and 7 bases from J; bases unmatched to any gene: 11. Germline CDR1 and CDR2: SGDLS and YYNGEE. The CDR3 extends over 16 amino acids. This chain's CDR3 is CASSDNPGQGAPEQYF. The CDR3 bases are TGTGCCAGCAGCGACAACCCGGGACAGGGGGCGCCTGAGCAGTACTTC.

The chain is built from TRBV27 and TRBJ2-1; 12 bases are a match to TRBD2. The CDR3 covers 16 residues. Looked up from germline, CDR1 is MNHEY and CDR2 is SMNVEV (reference sequence). After removal of 10 bases from V and 0 bases from J, the junction contained 7 bases not matched to a gene. CDR3 sequence (DNA): TGTGCCATCAATAGGACTAGCGGGGCCTCCTACAATGAGCAGTTCTTC. It translates to CAINRTSGASYNEQFF.

This chain connects TRBV15 to TRBJ2-1, with 9 bases fitting TRBD2. Per the germline V gene, CDR1 is LNHNV and CDR2 is YYDKDF (reference sequence). The CDR3 contains 16 residues. The V segment lost 2 bases and the J segment 5 bases; nucleotides outside the gene matches: 7. The DNA for the CDR3 is TGTGCCACCAGCAGAAAGCGGACTAGCGCTAACAATGAGCAGTTCTTC. This encodes CATSRKRTSANNEQFF. The variable domain in full, with the rest retrieved from reference TRBV15 and TRBJ2-1, is DAMVIQNPRYQVTQFGKPVTLSCSQTLNHNVMYWYQQKSSQAPKLLFHYYDKDFNNEADTPDNFQSRRPNTSFCFLDIRSPGLGDTAMYLCATSRKRTSANNEQFFGPGTRLTVL.

The DNA of the CDR3 is TGTGCCAGCAGCTTGGACCCAGGACAGGGTTCCTACGAGCAGTACTTC. Amino acid sequence: CASSLDPGQGSYEQYF. The chain joins TRBV5-4 to TRBJ2-7, with 8 bases lining up with TRBD1. The CDR3 runs to 16 residues. The germline V gene encodes CDR1 SGHNT and CDR2 YYREEE (reference sequence). V was pared by 0 bases and J by 1 base, with 6 bases of the junction left unmatched. Full variable domain (missing parts from reference TRBV5-4 and TRBJ2-7): ETGVTQSPTHLIKTRGQQVTLRCSSQSGHNTVSWYQQALGQGPQFIFQYYREEENGRGNFPPRFSGLQFPNYSSELNVNALELDDSALYLCASSLDPGQGSYEQYFGPGTRLTVT.

This chain connects TRBV5-6 to TRBJ2-2, with unresolved D. The germline CDR1 and CDR2 sequences are SGHDT and YYEEEE. The CDR3 is made up of 14 amino acids. Trimming cost V 0 bases and J 10 bases, with 13 bases left between them. The CDR3 region has the DNA TGTGCCAGCAGCTTGGGACGCGGAGCTCTGGAGCTGTTTTTT. Translating it yields CASSLGRGALELFF.

V gene TRBV18 combines with J gene TRBJ2-5; a weak D match, TRBD2 (6 bases). Trimming took 3 bases from V and 1 from J, leaving 15 bases between them. Germline assignment: CDR1 KGHSH and CDR2 LQKENI. The length of the CDR3 is 16 residues. CDR3 bases: TGTGCCAGCTCACCTCTGTCTGGAGGGTCCCAAGAGACCCAGTACTTC. It is translated as CASSPLSGGSQETQYF. Supplemented by reference TRBV18 and TRBJ2-5, the full variable domain reads NAGVMQNPRHLVRRRGQEARLRCSPMKGHSHVYWYRQLPEEGLKFMVYLQKENIIDESGMPKERFSAEFPKEGPSILRIQQVVRGDSAAYFCASSPLSGGSQETQYFGPGTRLLVL.

V usage is TRBV5-4 and J usage is TRBJ2-1, with D tentatively TRBD1 (6 bases). In germline, CDR1 is SGHNT, CDR2 YYREEE (reference sequence). Trimming removed 1 base at V and 0 bases at J, with 8 bases between. This CDR3 has 15 residues. The CDR3 loop is CASSLPGHSYNEQFF. CDR3 nucleotide sequence: TGTGCCAGCAGCTTGCCGGGACACTCCTACAATGAGCAGTTCTTC.

V is TRBV7-9 and J is TRBJ2-1, with 15 bases fitting TRBD2. The CDR3 runs to 18 residues. CDR1 is SEHNR and CDR2 is FQNEAQ in the germline V gene (reference sequence). Trimming removed 4 bases from V and 1 base from J; junction bases left unmatched: 5. The CDR3 bases are TGTGCCAGCAGCTCACCGGGACTAGCGGGAGGTTCCTACAATGAGCAGTTCTTC. This encodes CASSSPGLAGGSYNEQFF.

The chain links TRBV2 to TRBJ2-3, with unresolved D. Deletions cut 7 bases from V and 0 bases from J, with 8 bases between. The CDR3 is 13 amino acids. From germline, CDR1 is SNHLY and CDR2 FYNNEI. The CDR3 nucleotides read TGTGCCAGCAAGCACCGGAGCACAGATACGCAGTATTTT. It codes for CASKHRSTDTQYF.

In this sample, this clone turned up once. This rearrangement joins TRBV9 to TRBJ2-2, with 8 bases lining up with TRBD2. The J segment lost 7 bases and the V segment lost 9 bases, leaving 11 bases of the junction unmatched. Germline CDR1 SGDLS, CDR2 YYNGEE. The CDR3 runs to 14 residues. The CDR3 DNA follows: TGTGCCACCCGGGAGCGGGAGATGGGCGGGGAGCTGTTTTTT. Translating gives CATREREMGGELFF.

The table lists this clone with a few counts. The chain recombines TRBV2 with TRBJ1-1; the match to TRBD1 covers 7 bases. After removal of 5 bases from V and 7 bases from J, the junction contained 13 bases not matched to a gene. The germline V gene has CDR1 SNHLY and CDR2 FYNNEI. The CDR3 has 15 residues. The CDR3 nucleotides read TGTGCCAGCAGTTCCGGACAGGTTGGCAGGGTTGAAGCTTTCTTT. It yields the protein CASSSGQVGRVEAFF.

The CDR3 here is CASSGLAGGPGEQFF. CDR3 DNA: TGCGCCAGCAGTGGACTAGCGGGAGGCCCCGGTGAGCAGTTCTTC. This rearrangement joins TRBV10-2 to TRBJ2-1, with TRBD2 matching over 13 bases. Germline lookup yields CDR1 WSHSY and CDR2 SAAADI. This CDR3 contains 15 residues. V gave up 4 bases and J gave up 9 bases; unmatched junction bases: 6.

The chain uses TRBV6-5 and TRBJ1-5; 9 nucleotides agree with TRBD1. Germline V gene lookup returns CDR1 MNHEY and CDR2 SVGAGI. The V and J ends lost 6 bases and 4 bases, in that order; junction bases with no gene match: 4. The CDR3 contains 14 residues. CDR3 loop: CASRDRGTNQPQHF. The CDR3 bases are TGTGCCAGCAGGGACAGGGGTACGAATCAGCCCCAGCATTTT.

In its sample, this clone was seen a few times. The chain joins TRBV5-1 to TRBJ2-5; TRBD1 is a possible D gene (5 bases). Matching the DNA end better, TRBJ2-7 makes the J call doubtful. CDR3 length equals 16 residues. Germline-derived CDR1 and CDR2 are SGHRS and YFSETQ. Here the CDR3 DNA reads TGCGCCAGCAGCTTGGGTGGGTCAGGGCTTGCCCACGAGCAGTACTTC. It yields the protein CASSLGGSGLAHEQYF.